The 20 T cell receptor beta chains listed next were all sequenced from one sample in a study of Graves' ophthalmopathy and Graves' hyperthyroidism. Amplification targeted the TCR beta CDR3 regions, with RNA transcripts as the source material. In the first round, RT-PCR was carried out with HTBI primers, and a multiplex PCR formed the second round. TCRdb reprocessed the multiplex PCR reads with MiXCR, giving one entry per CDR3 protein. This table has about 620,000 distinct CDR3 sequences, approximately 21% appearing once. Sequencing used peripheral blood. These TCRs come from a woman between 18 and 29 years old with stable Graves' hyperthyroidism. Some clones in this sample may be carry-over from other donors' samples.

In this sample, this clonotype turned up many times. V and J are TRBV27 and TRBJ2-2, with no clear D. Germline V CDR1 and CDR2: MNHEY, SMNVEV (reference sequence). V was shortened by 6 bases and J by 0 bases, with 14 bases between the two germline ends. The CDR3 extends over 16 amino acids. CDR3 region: CASSPLDGPNTGELFF. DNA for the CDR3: TGTGCCAGCAGCCCTCTCGACGGACCGAACACCGGGGAGCTGTTTTTT.

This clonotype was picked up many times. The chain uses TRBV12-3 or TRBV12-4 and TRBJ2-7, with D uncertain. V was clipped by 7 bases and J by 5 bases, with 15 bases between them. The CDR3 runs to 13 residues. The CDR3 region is CASISSASDEQYF. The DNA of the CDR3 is TGTGCCAGCATATCCTCGGCATCTGACGAGCAGTACTTC.

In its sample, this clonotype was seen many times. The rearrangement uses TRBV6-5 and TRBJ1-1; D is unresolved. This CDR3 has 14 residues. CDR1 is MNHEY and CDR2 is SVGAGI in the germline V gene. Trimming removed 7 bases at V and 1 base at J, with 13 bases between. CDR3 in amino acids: CASMDQVENTEAFF. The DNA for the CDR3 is TGTGCCAGCATGGATCAGGTAGAGAACACTGAAGCTTTCTTT.

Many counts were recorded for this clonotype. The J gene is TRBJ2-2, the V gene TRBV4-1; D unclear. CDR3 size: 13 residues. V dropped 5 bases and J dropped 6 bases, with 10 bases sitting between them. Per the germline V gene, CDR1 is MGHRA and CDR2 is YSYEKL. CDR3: CASSEVVAGELFF. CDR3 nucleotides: TGCGCCAGCAGCGAAGTGGTTGCCGGGGAGCTGTTTTTT.

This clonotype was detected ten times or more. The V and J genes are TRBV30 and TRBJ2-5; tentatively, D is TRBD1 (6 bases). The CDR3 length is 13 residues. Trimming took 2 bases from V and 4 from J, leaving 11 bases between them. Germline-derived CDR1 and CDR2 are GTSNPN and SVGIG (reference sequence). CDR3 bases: TGTGCCTGGAGTCACAGGGTAGGAGAGACCCAGTACTTC. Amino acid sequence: CAWSHRVGETQYF. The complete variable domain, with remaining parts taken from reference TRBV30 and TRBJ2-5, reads SQTIHQWPATLVQPVGSPLSLECTVEGTSNPNLYWYRQAAGRGLQLLFYSVGIGQISSEVPQNLSASRPQDRQFILSSKKLLLSDSGFYLCAWSHRVGETQYFGPGTRLLVL.

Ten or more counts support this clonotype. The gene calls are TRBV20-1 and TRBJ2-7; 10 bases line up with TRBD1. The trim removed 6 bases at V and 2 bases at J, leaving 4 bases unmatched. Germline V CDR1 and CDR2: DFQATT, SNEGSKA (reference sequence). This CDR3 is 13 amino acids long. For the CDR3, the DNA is TGCAGTGCCGCCGGGACAGGGGCCTACGAGCAGTACTTC. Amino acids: CSAAGTGAYEQYF.

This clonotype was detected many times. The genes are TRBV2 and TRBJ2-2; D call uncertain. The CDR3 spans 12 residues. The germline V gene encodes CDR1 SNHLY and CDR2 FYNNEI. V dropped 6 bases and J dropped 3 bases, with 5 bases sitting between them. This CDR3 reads CASRAYTGELFF. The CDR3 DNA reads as TGTGCCAGCAGAGCTTACACCGGGGAGCTGTTTTTT.

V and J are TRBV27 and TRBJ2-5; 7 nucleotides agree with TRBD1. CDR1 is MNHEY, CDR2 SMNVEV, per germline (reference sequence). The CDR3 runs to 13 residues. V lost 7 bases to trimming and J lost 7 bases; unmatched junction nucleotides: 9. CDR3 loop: CASTSDRVGTQYF. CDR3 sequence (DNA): TGTGCCAGCACCTCTGACAGGGTTGGGACCCAGTACTTC.

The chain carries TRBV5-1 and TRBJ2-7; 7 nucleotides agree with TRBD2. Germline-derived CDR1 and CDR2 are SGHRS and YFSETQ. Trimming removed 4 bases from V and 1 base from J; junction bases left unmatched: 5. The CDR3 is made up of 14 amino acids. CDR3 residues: CASSPGGRSYEQYF. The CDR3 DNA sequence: TGCGCCAGCAGCCCGGGGGGAAGGTCCTACGAGCAGTACTTC.

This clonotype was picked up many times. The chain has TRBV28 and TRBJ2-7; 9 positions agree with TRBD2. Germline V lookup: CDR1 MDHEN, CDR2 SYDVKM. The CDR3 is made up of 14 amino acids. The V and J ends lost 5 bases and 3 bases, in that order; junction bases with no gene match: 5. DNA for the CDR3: TGTGCCAGCAGTCTGGGGCGGGAGGGCTACGAGCAGTACTTC. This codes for CASSLGREGYEQYF. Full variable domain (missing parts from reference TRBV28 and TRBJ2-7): DVKVTQSSRYLVKRTGEKVFLECVQDMDHENMFWYRQDPGLGLRLIYFSYDVKMKEKGDIPEGYSVSREKKERFSLILESASTNQTSMYLCASSLGREGYEQYFGPGTRLTVT.

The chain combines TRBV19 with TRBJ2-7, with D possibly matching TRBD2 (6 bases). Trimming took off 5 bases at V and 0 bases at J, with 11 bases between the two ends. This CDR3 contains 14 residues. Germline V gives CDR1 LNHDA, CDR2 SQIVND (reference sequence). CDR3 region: CASSPWEDSYEQYF. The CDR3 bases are TGTGCCAGTAGTCCTTGGGAGGACTCCTACGAGCAGTACTTC. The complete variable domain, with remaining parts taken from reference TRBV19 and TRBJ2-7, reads DGGITQSPKYLFRKEGQNVTLSCEQNLNHDAMYWYRQDPGQGLRLIYYSQIVNDFQKGDIAEGYSVSREKKESFPLTVTSAQKNPTAFYLCASSPWEDSYEQYFGPGTRLTVT.

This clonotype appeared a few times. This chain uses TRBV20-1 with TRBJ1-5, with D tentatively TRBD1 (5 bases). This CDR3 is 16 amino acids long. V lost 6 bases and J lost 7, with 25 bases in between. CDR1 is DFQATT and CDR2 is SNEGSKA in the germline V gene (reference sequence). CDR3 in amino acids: CSAKRGDNRSGQPQHF. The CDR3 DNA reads TGCAGTGCAAAGAGGGGCGACAACAGGTCCGGACAGCCCCAGCATTTT.

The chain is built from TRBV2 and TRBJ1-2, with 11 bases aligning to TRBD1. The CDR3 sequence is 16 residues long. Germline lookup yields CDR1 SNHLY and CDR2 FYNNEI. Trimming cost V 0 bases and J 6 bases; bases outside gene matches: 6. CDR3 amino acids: CASSEAPGQGAHGYTF. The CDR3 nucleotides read TGTGCCAGCAGTGAAGCTCCAGGACAGGGGGCTCATGGCTACACCTTC.

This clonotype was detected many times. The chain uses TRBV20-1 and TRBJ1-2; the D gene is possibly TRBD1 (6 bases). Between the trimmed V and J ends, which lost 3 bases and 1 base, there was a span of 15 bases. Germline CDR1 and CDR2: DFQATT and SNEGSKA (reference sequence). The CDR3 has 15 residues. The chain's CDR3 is CSARLIGQHNYGYTF. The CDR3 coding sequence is TGCAGTGCTAGGCTCATTGGACAGCATAACTATGGCTACACCTTC.

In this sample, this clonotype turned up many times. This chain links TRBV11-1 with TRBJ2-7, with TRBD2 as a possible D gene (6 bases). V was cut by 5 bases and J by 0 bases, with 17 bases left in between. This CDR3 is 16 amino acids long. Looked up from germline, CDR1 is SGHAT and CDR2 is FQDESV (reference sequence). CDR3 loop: CASSPTLGTHSYEQYF. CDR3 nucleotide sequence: TGTGCCAGCAGCCCCACCCTCGGGACTCACTCCTACGAGCAGTACTTC.

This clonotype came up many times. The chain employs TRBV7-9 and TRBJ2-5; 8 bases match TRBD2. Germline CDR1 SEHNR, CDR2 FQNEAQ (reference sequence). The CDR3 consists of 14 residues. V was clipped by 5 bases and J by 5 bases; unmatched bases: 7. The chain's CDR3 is CASSQLAVLETQYF. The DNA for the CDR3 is TGTGCCAGCAGCCAACTAGCGGTTCTTGAGACCCAGTACTTC.

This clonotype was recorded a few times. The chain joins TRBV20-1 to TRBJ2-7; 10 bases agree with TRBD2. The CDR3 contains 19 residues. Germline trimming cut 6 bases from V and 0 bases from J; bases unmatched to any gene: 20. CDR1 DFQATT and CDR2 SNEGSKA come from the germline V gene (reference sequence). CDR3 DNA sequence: TGCAGTGCCCAGACCGGCCGCCGGGCTAGCGGGAGTGCCTCCTACGAGCAGTACTTC. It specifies CSAQTGRRASGSASYEQYF.

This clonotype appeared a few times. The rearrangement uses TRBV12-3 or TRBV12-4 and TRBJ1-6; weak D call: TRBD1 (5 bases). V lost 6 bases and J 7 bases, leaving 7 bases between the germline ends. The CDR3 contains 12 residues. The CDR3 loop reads CASSWGNSPLHF. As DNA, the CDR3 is TGTGCCAGCAGCTGGGGGAATTCACCCCTCCACTTT.

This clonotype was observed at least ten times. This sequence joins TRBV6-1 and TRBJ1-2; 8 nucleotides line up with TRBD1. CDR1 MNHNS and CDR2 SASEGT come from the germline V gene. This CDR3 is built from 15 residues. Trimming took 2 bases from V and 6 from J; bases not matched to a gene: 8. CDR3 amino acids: CASSEYPRGQNGYTF. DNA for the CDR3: TGTGCCAGCAGTGAATATCCCAGGGGGCAGAATGGCTACACCTTC.

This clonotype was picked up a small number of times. The CDR3 here is CSASERGNNYGYTF. The CDR3 DNA sequence: TGCAGTGCTAGCGAGAGGGGAAACAACTATGGCTACACCTTC. The V gene is TRBV20-1, the J gene TRBJ1-2; possible D gene TRBD1, 5 bases. Germline V lookup: CDR1 DFQATT, CDR2 SNEGSKA (reference sequence). Trimming took off 3 bases at V and 2 bases at J, with 13 bases between the two ends. There are 14 residues in the CDR3.